A selection of T cell receptor beta chains follows, all from one sample in a study of shared clonotypes between healthy human individuals. Generated by immunoSEQ multiplex PCR, the TCRdb table keeps only in-frame clones and is missing some. This table holds around 510,000 clones, around 81% found once. Sequencing input: PBMCs. Receptors were obtained from a woman aged 35 to 49 in good health. Some clones in this sample may be carry-over from other donors' samples. Both conserved end residues are part of each CDR3. The D gene is left open where the match is weak. The size of a clone is reported for some rows only, either as once, few or many, or as a class for expanded clones.

. TRBJ2-7 TRBV6-6 . TGTGCCACCCGTCGGACCAGCGTATCCTACGAGCAGTACTTC CATRRTSVSYEQYF
. TRBJ1-5 TRBV28 . TGTGCCAGCAGTTCCGATGGCAATCAGCCCCAGCATTTT CASSSDGNQPQHF
. TRBJ2-5 TRBV18 . TGTGCCAGCTCACCTGCCCCCCAAGAGACCCAGTACTTC CASSPAPQETQYF
. TRBJ2-2 TRBV19 . TGTGCCAGCGGAGATCCCGGGGAGCTGTTTTTT CASGDPGELFF
once TRBJ2-7 TRBV11-2 TRBD2 TGTGCCAGCAGCGGAGGGACTATCGAGCAGTACTTC CASSGGTIEQYF
. TRBJ2-5 TRBV27 TRBD2 TGTGCCAGCAGTTTCGGGAGCGGGAGAAAAGAGACCCAGTACTTC CASSFGSGRKETQYF
. TRBJ1-6 TRBV28 TRBD1 TGTGCCAGCAGTACGTTCCGGACAGGGGAGGGAAATTCACCCCTCCACTTT CASSTFRTGEGNSPLHF
. TRBJ2-5 TRBV28 . TGTGCCAGCACCCCCCGACGGCACCAAGAGACCCAGTACTTC CASTPRRHQETQYF
. TRBJ2-1 TRBV13 . TGTGCCAGCAGCTTAGATTCGTTGGAGACCCTTTCCTCCTACAATGAGCAGTTCTTC CASSLDSLETLSSYNEQFF
. TRBJ2-2 TRBV5-1 . TGCGCCAGCAGCTTCTCAGGGGAGCAAACCGGGGAGCTGTTTTTT CASSFSGEQTGELFF
many TRBJ1-5 TRBV2 . TGTGCCAGCAGTGAAACGGGGATTTTTAGGTATAGCAATCAGCCCCAGCATTTT CASSETGIFRYSNQPQHF